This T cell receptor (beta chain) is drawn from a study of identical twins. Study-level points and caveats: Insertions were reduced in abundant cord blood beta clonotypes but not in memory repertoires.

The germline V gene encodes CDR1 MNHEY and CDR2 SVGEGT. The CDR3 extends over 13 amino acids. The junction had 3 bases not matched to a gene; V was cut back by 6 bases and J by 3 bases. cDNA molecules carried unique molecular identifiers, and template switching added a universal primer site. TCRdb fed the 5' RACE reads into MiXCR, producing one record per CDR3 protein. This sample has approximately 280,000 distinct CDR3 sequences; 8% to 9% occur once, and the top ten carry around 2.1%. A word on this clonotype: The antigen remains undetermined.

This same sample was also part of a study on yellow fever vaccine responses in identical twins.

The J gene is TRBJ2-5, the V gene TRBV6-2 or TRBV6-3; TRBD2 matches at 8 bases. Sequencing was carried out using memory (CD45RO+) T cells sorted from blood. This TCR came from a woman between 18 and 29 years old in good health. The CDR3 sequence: CASRGLGKETQYF. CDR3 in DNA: TGTGCCAGCAGGGGACTAGGGAAAGAGACCCAGTACTTC.